Described below is a single T cell receptor (beta chain) sequence and its context. This entry comes from a study of T cell responses to AZD1222 COVID-19 vaccine. Germline V gene sequence: CDR1 LGHNA, CDR2 YSLEER. V gave up 0 bases and J gave up 10 bases, with 16 bases separating them. The CDR3 has 15 residues. TCRdb keeps only in-frame clones here, not all; method: immunoSEQ multiplex PCR. The sample has some 58,000 clones, 88% seen once. This sequence joins TRBV4-3 and TRBJ2-1, with D perhaps being TRBD1 or TRBD2 (5 bases each). The sample consisted of peripheral blood, taken on day 0 of AZD1222 vaccination. The sequence came from an adult in good health. The CDR3 reads CASSQDQSQWGEQFF. For the CDR3, the DNA is TGCGCCAGCAGCCAAGATCAGTCGCAATGGGGGGAGCAGTTCTTC.